One sample yielded the 10 T cell receptor beta chains listed below, sequenced in a study of blood T cells in healthy people across ages. It was with a sample-barcoded 5' primer and a J-beta primer mix that a second PCR of about 7 to 12 cycles was run. TCRdb re-derived calls from the 5' RACE reads in MiXCR, one entry per CDR3 protein. This sample has about 1.1 million distinct CDR3 sequences, with roughly two fifths found just once. The sequencing sample was made of blood. Receptors were obtained from a young man in good health.

This clonotype showed up just a few times. Sequence at one end of the junction differs from germline and may be a read error. The rearrangement links TRBV28 to TRBJ2-3; 10 positions agree with TRBD1. The CDR3 spans 12 residues. Germline V gene sequence: CDR1 MDHEN, CDR2 SYDVKM. This chain's CDR3 is CASSRGQGAQYF. As DNA, the CDR3 is TGTGCTAGCAGCCGCGGACAGGGGGCGCAGTATTTT.

This clonotype was observed a few times. The chain joins TRBV7-2 to TRBJ2-3, with D hard to call. CDR3 length: 16 amino acids. The germline CDR1 and CDR2 sequences are SGHTA and FQGNSA. The germline V and J ends were trimmed by 2 bases and 4 bases, with 16 bases remaining between them. Here the CDR3 DNA reads TGTGCCAGCAGCTTACAGGCAGCCTTCAATTCAGATACGCAGTATTTT. Its translation is CASSLQAAFNSDTQYF. The variable domain in full, completed from reference TRBV7-2 and TRBJ2-3, reads GAGVSQSPSNKVTEKGKDVELRCDPISGHTALYWYRQSLGQGLEFLIYFQGNSAPDKSGLPSDRFSAERTGGSVSTLTIQRTQQEDSAVYLCASSLQAAFNSDTQYFGPGTRLTVL.

The J gene is TRBJ1-4, the V gene TRBV7-2; no firm D call. V gave up 2 bases and J gave up 3 bases, with 10 bases separating them. CDR1 SGHTA and CDR2 FQGNSA come from the germline V gene. The CDR3 length is 15 residues. The CDR3: CASSLCTRSNEKLFF. For the CDR3, the DNA is TGTGCCAGCAGCTTATGTACCAGGTCTAATGAAAAACTGTTTTTT.

The V gene is TRBV27, the J gene TRBJ1-2, with a possible D match to TRBD1 (6 bases). V was clipped by 8 bases and J by 1 base, with 11 bases between them. The CDR3 consists of 13 residues. Germline V gene data show CDR1 as MNHEY and CDR2 as SMNVEV (reference sequence). CDR3: CASGGRINYGYTF. The CDR3, as DNA: TGTGCCAGCGGGGGCAGAATTAACTATGGCTACACCTTC.

V usage is TRBV3-1 and J usage is TRBJ2-1; 7 bases map to TRBD2. The J call may not be correct, given that the DNA end is closer to TRBJ2-7. Germline V gene data show CDR1 as LGHDT and CDR2 as YNNKEL (reference sequence). The CDR3 is 15 residues long. The CDR3: CASSQGAGLYNEQYF. The CDR3 DNA sequence: TGTGCCAGCAGCCAAGGAGCGGGGTTATACAATGAGCAGTACTTC.

J is TRBJ1-1 and V is TRBV10-3; D gene uncertain. In germline, CDR1 is ENHRY, CDR2 SYGVKD. V lost 3 bases and J lost 4, with 21 bases in between. The CDR3 has 17 amino acids. The CDR3 reads CAISDPNSVGSGTEAFF. CDR3 DNA sequence: TGTGCCATCAGTGATCCTAACTCAGTAGGGTCGGGCACTGAAGCTTTCTTT.

This chain connects TRBV6-2 or TRBV6-3 to TRBJ1-5; D ambiguous. This CDR3 spans 15 amino acids. Trimming took 7 bases from V and 0 from J, leaving 13 bases between them. CDR1 and CDR2 from the germline V gene are MNHEY and SVGEGT. CDR3 bases: TGTGCCAGCACCAAAGGACGTCTTAGCAATCAGCCCCAGCATTTT. It specifies CASTKGRLSNQPQHF.

The chain employs TRBV29-1 and TRBJ2-1, with a weak D call TRBD2 (6 bases). The CDR3 is 14 residues long. Germline V CDR1 and CDR2: SQVTM, ANQGSEA. The V and J ends lost 3 bases and 4 bases respectively, with 13 bases between them. CDR3: CSVEREDGYNEQFF. CDR3 bases: TGCAGCGTTGAGAGGGAGGATGGTTACAATGAGCAGTTCTTC.

J is TRBJ2-3 and V is TRBV4-1; no firm D call. The ends were cut back, 0 bases at V and 0 bases at J, with 13 bases in the middle. CDR3 size: 17 residues. Germline CDR1 and CDR2: MGHRA and YSYEKL. For the CDR3, the DNA is TGCGCCAGCAGCCAAGAGCAAGGCGGAACTAGCACAGATACGCAGTATTTT. Amino acids: CASSQEQGGTSTDTQYF.

This clonotype was found a few times. This chain links TRBV6-2 or TRBV6-3 with TRBJ2-1; TRBD2 aligns across 12 bases. The CDR3 covers 14 residues. Trimming removed 8 bases from V and 7 bases from J; junction bases left unmatched: 6. Per germline, CDR1 MNHEY and CDR2 SVGEGT. The CDR3 spells CASVASGGGNEQFF. The DNA of the CDR3 is TGTGCCAGCGTCGCTAGCGGGGGGGGAAATGAGCAGTTCTTC.